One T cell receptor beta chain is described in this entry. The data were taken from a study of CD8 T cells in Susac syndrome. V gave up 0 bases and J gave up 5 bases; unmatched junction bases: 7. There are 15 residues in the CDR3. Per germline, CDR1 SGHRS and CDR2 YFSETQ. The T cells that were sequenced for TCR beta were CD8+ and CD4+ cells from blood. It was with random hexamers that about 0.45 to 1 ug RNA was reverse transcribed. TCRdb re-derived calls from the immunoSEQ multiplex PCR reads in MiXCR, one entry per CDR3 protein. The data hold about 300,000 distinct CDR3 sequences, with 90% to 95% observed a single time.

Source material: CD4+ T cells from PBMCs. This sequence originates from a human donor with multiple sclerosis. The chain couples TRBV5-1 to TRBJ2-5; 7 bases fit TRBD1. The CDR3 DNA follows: TGCGCCAGCAGCTTGGGACAGGGAGTGCAGGAGACCCAGTACTTC. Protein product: CASSLGQGVQETQYF.